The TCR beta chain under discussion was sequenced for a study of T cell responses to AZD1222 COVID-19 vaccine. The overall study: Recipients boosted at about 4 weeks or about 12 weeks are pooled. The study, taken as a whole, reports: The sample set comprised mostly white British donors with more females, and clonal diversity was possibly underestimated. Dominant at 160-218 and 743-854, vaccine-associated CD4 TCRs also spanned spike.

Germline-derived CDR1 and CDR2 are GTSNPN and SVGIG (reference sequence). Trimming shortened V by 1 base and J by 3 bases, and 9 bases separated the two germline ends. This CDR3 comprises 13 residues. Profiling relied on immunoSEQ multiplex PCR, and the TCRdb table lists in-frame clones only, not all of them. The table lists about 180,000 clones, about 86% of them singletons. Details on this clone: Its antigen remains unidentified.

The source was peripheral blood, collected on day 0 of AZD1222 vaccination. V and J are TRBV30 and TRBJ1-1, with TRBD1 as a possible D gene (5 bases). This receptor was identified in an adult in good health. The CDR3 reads CAWSGTGDTEAFF. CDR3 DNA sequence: TGTGCCTGGAGTGGGACGGGGGACACTGAAGCTTTCTTT.